This TCR beta chain was recovered during a study of breast tumors, draining lymph nodes, adjacent tissues. General study points: Compared with lymph nodes, tumors were less diverse; compared with nontumor tissue, more.

Samples came from axillary lymph nodes draining the breast cancer. The CDR3 loop spans 13 amino acids. Per the germline V gene, CDR1 is MGHDK and CDR2 is SYGVNS. Deletions cut 5 bases from V and 5 bases from J, with 12 bases between. This clonotype showed up many times. Its antigen is as yet unknown. TCRdb processed the multiplex PCR reads anew with MiXCR; each CDR3 protein has one entry. The table includes 290,000 or so distinct CDR3 sequences, around 30% detected once. What was sequenced was axillary lymph node tissue. The genes are TRBV25-1 and TRBJ2-5, with D possibly being TRBD1 or TRBD2 (5 bases each). This receptor was obtained from a female donor with breast cancer. Some clones in this sample may be carry-over from other donors' samples. The DNA of the CDR3 is TGTGCCAGCAGTCCGGCCGGGGCGGAGACCCAGTACTTC. This gives the protein CASSPAGAETQYF.